The 28 T cell receptor beta chains listed next were all sequenced from one sample in a study of cytomegalovirus exposure and HLA in healthy donors. PCR amplification relied on 60 Vbeta primers (plus 13 Jbeta primers). Clones were read by immunoSEQ multiplex PCR, and TCRdb kept only the in-frame ones, dropping some. The sample carries 150,000 to 200,000 clones, approximately 80% recorded once. Sequencing was done on a sample of PBMCs. The receptors stem from a woman aged 45-65 years in good health and CMV-seronegative.

J is TRBJ2-3 and V is TRBV15, with 8 bases fitting TRBD2. The CDR3 spans 15 residues. CDR1 and CDR2 from the germline V gene are LNHNV and YYDKDF (reference sequence). Unmatched junction bases numbered 5, after V lost 4 bases and J lost 2 bases. The CDR3 region is CATSIPGLVTDTQYF. The DNA for the CDR3 is TGTGCCACCAGCATACCGGGACTAGTCACAGATACGCAGTATTTT.

The V and J genes are TRBV11-2 and TRBJ1-3; D is unclear. CDR1 and CDR2 from the germline V gene are SGHAT and FQNNGV. The CDR3 extends over 15 amino acids. The ends were cut back, 5 bases at V and 5 bases at J, with 16 bases in the middle. CDR3 nucleotides: TGTGCCAGCAGCGCTAGTTACTTAACTCGAAACACCATATATTTT. This codes for CASSASYLTRNTIYF. Full variable domain (remainder filled in from reference TRBV11-2 and TRBJ1-3): EAGVAQSPRYKIIEKRQSVAFWCNPISGHATLYWYQQILGQGPKLLIQFQNNGVVDDSQLPKDRFSAERLKGVDSTLKIQPAKLEDSAVYLCASSASYLTRNTIYFGEGSWLTVV.

The chain joins TRBV7-9 to TRBJ1-1, with 8 bases aligning to TRBD1. Germline V gene lookup returns CDR1 SEHNR and CDR2 FQNEAQ (reference sequence). CDR3 length: 14 amino acids. The V segment lost 6 bases and the J segment 6 bases; nucleotides outside the gene matches: 9. CDR3 in amino acids: CASRNGQGLPEAFF. The CDR3 DNA reads TGTGCCAGCAGGAATGGACAGGGATTACCTGAAGCTTTCTTT. Filled out from reference TRBV7-9 and TRBJ1-1, the complete variable domain reads DTGVSQNPRHKITKRGQNVTFRCDPISEHNRLYWYRQTLGQGPEFLTYFQNEAQLEKSRLLSDRFSAERPKGSFSTLEIQRTEQGDSAMYLCASRNGQGLPEAFFGQGTRLTVV.

This chain connects TRBV28 to TRBJ2-1, with 9 bases identical to TRBD2. The V gene end was trimmed by 6 bases and the J gene end by 4 bases; junction bases not matched to a gene: 10. The CDR3 has 16 amino acids. Germline CDR1 and CDR2: MDHEN and SYDVKM. The CDR3 loop is CASSTPESGRYNEQFF. CDR3 bases: TGTGCCAGCAGCACTCCCGAAAGCGGGAGGTACAATGAGCAGTTCTTC. Using reference TRBV28 and TRBJ2-1 for the parts outside the CDR3, the full variable domain is DVKVTQSSRYLVKRTGEKVFLECVQDMDHENMFWYRQDPGLGLRLIYFSYDVKMKEKGDIPEGYSVSREKKERFSLILESASTNQTSMYLCASSTPESGRYNEQFFGPGTRLTVL.

The chain carries TRBV14 and TRBJ1-1; D unresolved. This CDR3 has 13 residues. The germline V and J ends were trimmed by 5 bases and 0 bases, with 7 bases remaining between them. Germline CDR1 reads SGHDN; CDR2 reads FVKESK. CDR3: CASSSPVNTEAFF. For the CDR3, the DNA is TGTGCCAGCAGCTCTCCGGTGAACACTGAAGCTTTCTTT. Full variable domain (remainder filled in from reference TRBV14 and TRBJ1-1): EAGVTQFPSHSVIEKGQTVTLRCDPISGHDNLYWYRRVMGKEIKFLLHFVKESKQDESGMPNNRFLAERTGGTYSTLKVQPAELEDSGVYFCASSSPVNTEAFFGQGTRLTVV.

The genes are TRBV28 and TRBJ2-4, with D possibly being TRBD1 (6 bases). V lost 3 bases, J lost 2 bases, and 14 bases lay in between. CDR1 MDHEN and CDR2 SYDVKM come from the germline V gene. The CDR3 contains 16 residues. The CDR3 DNA reads as TGTGCCAGCAGTTTTTTTGGGGGCTTGTCCAAAAACATTCAGTACTTC. Protein product: CASSFFGGLSKNIQYF.

V usage is TRBV7-8 and J usage is TRBJ2-1; 7 positions agree with TRBD1. The CDR3 is made up of 15 amino acids. Germline V gene lookup returns CDR1 SGHVS and CDR2 FQNEAQ. Losses at the gene ends were 5 bases for V and 7 bases for J; bases not matched to a gene: 11. CDR3 bases: TGTGCCAGCAGCCCATTAGGGACAGTCCTTAATGAGCAGTTCTTC. Protein sequence: CASSPLGTVLNEQFF.

The chain uses TRBV30 and TRBJ1-5; the D is unclear. V was cut by 3 bases and J by 7 bases, with 13 bases left in between. The V gene's germline CDR1 is GTSNPN and CDR2 SVGIG (reference sequence). The CDR3 sequence is 13 residues long. Here the CDR3 reads CAWRPRVDQPQHF. The CDR3 DNA reads TGTGCCTGGAGACCTCGGGTAGACCAGCCCCAGCATTTT. The variable domain in full, with the rest retrieved from reference TRBV30 and TRBJ1-5, is SQTIHQWPATLVQPVGSPLSLECTVEGTSNPNLYWYRQAAGRGLQLLFYSVGIGQISSEVPQNLSASRPQDRQFILSSKKLLLSDSGFYLCAWRPRVDQPQHFGDGTRLSIL.

This clone is a singleton in its sample. The chain carries TRBV5-1 and TRBJ2-7; D is possibly TRBD1 (6 bases). CDR1 is SGHRS, CDR2 YFSETQ, per germline. The CDR3 totals 15 residues. Trimming cost V 5 bases and J 4 bases, with 19 bases left between them. The CDR3 spells CASRGAVEFFYEQYF. The CDR3 bases are TGCGCCAGCAGGGGGGCTGTAGAGTTTTTTTACGAGCAGTACTTC.

This chain links TRBV30 with TRBJ2-5; maybe TRBD2 (5 bases). Near its end, the DNA agrees better with TRBJ2-7, so the J call may be wrong. The CDR3 length is 15 residues. Germline V gene data show CDR1 as GTSNPN and CDR2 as SVGIG (reference sequence). CDR3 amino acids: CAWSASGKYTYEQYF. The CDR3 region has the DNA TGTGCCTGGAGCGCGTCCGGGAAATACACCTACGAGCAGTACTTC.

The rearrangement joins TRBV11-2 to TRBJ2-5, with D hard to call. The CDR3 length is 14 residues. Trimming left V 5 bases short and J 1 base short, with 11 bases between. Germline V CDR1 and CDR2: SGHAT, FQNNGV. CDR3 nucleotide sequence: TGTGCCAGCAGCCCTACCCTGGTCCAAGAGACCCAGTACTTC. It codes for CASSPTLVQETQYF.

This chain uses TRBV7-8 with TRBJ1-1; D not resolved. Trimming stripped 6 bases from V and 0 bases from J, with 11 bases between. CDR1 and CDR2 (germline): SGHVS, FQNEAQ. The length of the CDR3 is 14 residues. The CDR3: CASSEPGVNTEAFF. As DNA, the CDR3 is TGTGCCAGCAGTGAACCGGGAGTGAACACTGAAGCTTTCTTT.

CDR3: CASSLRLTGELFF. The CDR3 DNA sequence: TGTGCCAGCAGCTTGAGGCTCACCGGGGAGCTGTTTTTT. The chain employs TRBV13 and TRBJ2-2; D not resolved. CDR3 length: 13 residues. Germline assignment: CDR1 PRHDT and CDR2 FYEKMQ (reference sequence). The V gene lost 3 bases and the J gene lost 4 bases, with 6 bases spanning the gap.

The chain employs TRBV6-1 and TRBJ1-2; 8 bases map to TRBD1. The CDR3 extends over 14 amino acids. Per germline, CDR1 MNHNS and CDR2 SASEGT. The J segment lost 4 bases and the V segment lost 6 bases, leaving 7 bases of the junction unmatched. The CDR3 is CASRESGQGYGYTF. The CDR3 DNA is TGTGCCAGCAGGGAGAGCGGACAGGGCTATGGCTACACCTTC.

J is TRBJ1-1 and V is TRBV7-2; no reliable D call. Germline V gives CDR1 SGHTA, CDR2 FQGNSA. The V end lost 2 bases, the J end lost 6 bases, and 10 bases lay between the germline ends. This CDR3 has 13 residues. DNA for the CDR3: TGTGCCAGCAGCTTAAACCGGAGGGCTGAAGCTTTCTTT. This translates into CASSLNRRAEAFF.

The CDR3 DNA reads as TGTGCCAGCAGTGCACGCCCCTCGGGCACAGATACGCAGTATTTT. Its translation: CASSARPSGTDTQYF. The chain is built from TRBV6-1 and TRBJ2-3; no definite D call. CDR3 length equals 15 residues. Germline assignment: CDR1 MNHNS and CDR2 SASEGT. V was pared by 4 bases and J by 1 base, with 12 bases between.

The rearrangement links TRBV4-1 to TRBJ2-5, with 10 bases fitting TRBD1. The length of the CDR3 is 13 residues. Germline V gives CDR1 MGHRA, CDR2 YSYEKL. Trimming at V came to 4 bases and at J to 4 bases, leaving 0 bases not matched to a gene. CDR3 loop: CASSRDRGETQYF. The CDR3 coding sequence is TGCGCCAGCAGCCGGGACAGGGGAGAGACCCAGTACTTC.

This chain joins TRBV25-1 and TRBJ1-1, with TRBD1 matching over 7 bases. CDR1 is MGHDK, CDR2 SYGVNS, per germline. Trimming cost V 3 bases and J 11 bases; bases outside gene matches: 9. The CDR3 is made up of 13 amino acids. Here the CDR3 reads CASSEHDRARAFF. The CDR3, as DNA: TGTGCCAGCAGTGAGCACGACAGGGCACGCGCTTTCTTT.

The V call is TRBV11-3, the J call TRBJ2-2; D may be TRBD2 (5 bases). The CDR3 extends over 16 amino acids. The germline V gene has CDR1 SGHNT and CDR2 YENEEA. Trimming removed 4 bases from V and 4 bases from J, with 16 bases in between. The CDR3 loop reads CASSSSGSLSTGELFF. DNA for the CDR3: TGTGCCAGCAGCTCTTCGGGGTCGCTGAGCACCGGGGAGCTGTTTTTT.

The V call is TRBV6-5, the J call TRBJ1-2; no reliable D call. The CDR3 contains 15 residues. CDR1 is MNHEY, CDR2 SVGAGI, per germline. Trimming removed 0 bases from V and 0 bases from J, with 8 bases in between. CDR3 region: CASSYSGIPNYGYTF. CDR3 bases: TGTGCCAGCAGTTACTCCGGTATACCTAACTATGGCTACACCTTC.

J is TRBJ1-6 and V is TRBV4-3, with a tentative D call TRBD1 (6 bases). CDR1 and CDR2 from the germline V gene are LGHNA and YSLEER. This CDR3 is built from 16 residues. V lost 0 bases, J lost 7 bases, and 13 bases lay in between. CDR3 sequence (DNA): TGCGCCAGCAGCCAAGATAGGACAGCCTTCAATTCACCCCTCCACTTT. It translates to CASSQDRTAFNSPLHF.

The J gene is TRBJ1-4, the V gene TRBV23-1; TRBD1 aligns across 8 bases. TRBV23-1 is classed as an ORF, of uncertain function. Unmatched junction bases numbered 4, after V lost 6 bases and J lost 7 bases. CDR3 length: 13 amino acids. The CDR3 protein is CASSQTGAEKLFF. The DNA of the CDR3 is TGCGCCAGCAGCCAGACAGGGGCTGAAAAACTGTTTTTT.

The chain links TRBV15 to TRBJ1-1, with D unresolved. Germline V gene lookup returns CDR1 LNHNV and CDR2 YYDKDF (reference sequence). Trimming removed 5 bases from V and 5 bases from J, with 15 bases in between. This CDR3 is 14 amino acids long. CDR3 residues: CATSLSTGGTEAFF. The CDR3, as DNA: TGTGCCACCAGCCTCTCAACCGGAGGGACTGAAGCTTTCTTT.

The chain uses TRBV28 and TRBJ2-1; TRBD2 agrees at 8 bases. The CDR3 covers 14 residues. The germline V gene has CDR1 MDHEN and CDR2 SYDVKM. V lost 7 bases to trimming and J lost 8 bases; unmatched junction nucleotides: 10. CDR3 bases: TGTGCCAGCACTCCCGGGACTAGTCGGGATGAGCAGTTCTTC. Translating it yields CASTPGTSRDEQFF.

As regards this clone: At one end the junction does not follow the germline gene, possibly because of a read error. The V call is TRBV7-9, the J call TRBJ1-5; D is uncertain. The CDR3 length is 13 residues. CDR1 and CDR2 from the germline V gene are SEHNR and FQNEAQ (reference sequence). The CDR3 sequence is CSSSPGSGHPQHF. CDR3 DNA: TGTTCCAGCAGCCCTGGGTCGGGTCATCCCCAGCATTTT.

J is TRBJ2-5 and V is TRBV13, with 9 nucleotides matching TRBD2. Trimming removed 9 bases from V and 5 bases from J; junction bases left unmatched: 13. The CDR3 covers 15 residues. Germline V CDR1 and CDR2: PRHDT, FYEKMQ (reference sequence). The DNA of the CDR3 is TGTGCCAGAGCCGGGGCGGGAGGGCCAGGGGAGACCCAGTACTTC. Protein sequence: CARAGAGGPGETQYF.

There are a few counts of this clone. The rearrangement uses TRBV6-1 and TRBJ1-2, with unresolved D. CDR3 length: 15 amino acids. Trimming cost V 0 bases and J 4 bases, with 12 bases left between them. The germline V gene has CDR1 MNHNS and CDR2 SASEGT. CDR3 coding DNA: TGTGCCAGCAGTGAAGCTAAGGAATGGAGCTATGGCTACACCTTC. Translating it yields CASSEAKEWSYGYTF.

This clone showed up just a few times. V usage is TRBV21-1 and J usage is TRBJ1-5; the D call of TRBD1 is as the table states it, not checked on the DNA. TRBV21-1 represents a pseudogene. This CDR3 region has 14 residues. The CDR3 loop reads CASSGTGPCQPQHF. The DNA of the CDR3 is TGTGCCAGCAGCGGGACAGGGCCATGTCAGCCCCAGCATTTT.